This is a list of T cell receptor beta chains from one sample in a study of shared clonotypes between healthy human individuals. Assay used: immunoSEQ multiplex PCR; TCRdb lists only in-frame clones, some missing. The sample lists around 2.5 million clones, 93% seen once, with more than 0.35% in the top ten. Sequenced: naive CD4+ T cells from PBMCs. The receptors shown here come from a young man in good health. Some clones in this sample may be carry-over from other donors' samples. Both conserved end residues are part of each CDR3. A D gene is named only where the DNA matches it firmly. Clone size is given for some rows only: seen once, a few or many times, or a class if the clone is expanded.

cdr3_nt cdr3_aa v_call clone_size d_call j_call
TGTGCCAGCAGTGAGGATTCGGGACAACTTAACTATGGCTACACCTTC CASSEDSGQLNYGYTF TRBV2 . . TRBJ1-2
TGCGCCAGCAGCCAAGCCGGGGTACGCTATGGCTACACCTTC CASSQAGVRYGYTF TRBV4-3 . . TRBJ1-2
TGTGCCAGCAGCTTTGGGGGCTCCTACGAGCAGTACTTC CASSFGGSYEQYF TRBV5-4 . . TRBJ2-7
TGTGCCAGCAGTGAGGGACATATCCCGACCTACGAGCAGTACTTC CASSEGHIPTYEQYF TRBV6-1 . . TRBJ2-7
TGTGCCAGCAGGGAAGACAGGGTTGGCTACACCTTC CASREDRVGYTF TRBV2 . TRBD1 TRBJ1-2
TGTGCCAGTCTTCTAGAATCCACAGATACGCAGTATTTT CASLLESTDTQYF TRBV2 . . TRBJ2-3
TGTGCCAGCAGCAAAAAAGGGACAGTTATATTGTATCAGCCCCAGCATTTT CASSKKGTVILYQPQHF TRBV21-1 . . TRBJ1-5
TGTGCCAGCAGTTACTCACCCGGGACAGGGGTAGATACGCAGTATTTT CASSYSPGTGVDTQYF TRBV6-6 . TRBD1 TRBJ2-3
TGTGCCAGCAGTTATGATCGGGGTGAGCAGTTCTTC CASSYDRGEQFF TRBV6-5 once . TRBJ2-1
TGTGCCAGCAGTGAACCGGGACAGGGCGCCGCTCGGGCTTTCTTT CASSEPGQGAARAFF TRBV2 . TRBD1 TRBJ1-1
TGTGCCAGCAGCTTTATAACTAGCGGGAGATGGGAGCAGTTCTTC CASSFITSGRWEQFF TRBV7-9 . TRBD2 TRBJ2-1
TGTGCCAGCAGCTTAGTTGCGGTAGGGGAGCAGTTCTTC CASSLVAVGEQFF TRBV7-7 . . TRBJ2-1
TGTGCCACCAGCAGAGGAGGCAGGGGAAGGACCCTCCACTTT CATSRGGRGRTLHF TRBV15 . . TRBJ1-6
TGTGCCAGCAGTGGTCCGCCCCCGAAAAACATTCAGTACTTC CASSGPPPKNIQYF TRBV28 . . TRBJ2-4
TGTGCCAGTAGCCGGACAGCGACCCAAGAGACCCAGTACTTC CASSRTATQETQYF TRBV19 once . TRBJ2-5
TGTGCCAGTACCATCGCTGGGGCCAACGTCCTGACTTTC CASTIAGANVLTF TRBV19 . . TRBJ2-6
TGTGCCAGTAGTATGGGGCAGGGCTGGAATCAGCCCCAGCATTTT CASSMGQGWNQPQHF TRBV19 once . TRBJ1-5
TGTGCCAGCAGCACGTCGTACCAAGAGACCCAGTACTTC CASSTSYQETQYF TRBV7-3 . . TRBJ2-5
TGTGCCAGCAGCGTAGGAGCGGGAGGGCCTTACGAGCAGTACTTC CASSVGAGGPYEQYF TRBV9 . TRBD2 TRBJ2-7
TGCGCCAGCAGCCAATCCGGACAGGGGAAGTATGGCTACACCTTC CASSQSGQGKYGYTF TRBV4-1 . TRBD1 TRBJ1-2
TGTGCCAGCTCACCACCGTCAAGCTTGAGCACCGGGGAGCTGTTTTTT CASSPPSSLSTGELFF TRBV18 . . TRBJ2-2
TGTGCCAGCAGCTTGAGAAGGGGCGAGAACACTGAAGCTTTCTTT CASSLRRGENTEAFF TRBV13 . . TRBJ1-1
TGTGCCAGCAGAGGGCGCCCCACTGAAGCTTTCTTT CASRGRPTEAFF TRBV2 . . TRBJ1-1
TGTGCCAGTAGTAGGGGACAGGGGTTATCAGATACGCAGTATTTT CASSRGQGLSDTQYF TRBV19 . TRBD1 TRBJ2-3
TGTGCCAGCAAACCCGCAGCGGGAGGGTACAATGAGCAGTTCTTC CASKPAAGGYNEQFF TRBV6-5 . TRBD2 TRBJ2-1
TGTGCCAGCAGGGGGGGACGGGCGATCTCCTACGAGCAGTACTTC CASRGGRAISYEQYF TRBV27 few . TRBJ2-7